The 20 T cell receptor beta chains below all came from one sample that was sequenced in a study of blood T cells in healthy people across ages. PCR was performed a second time for roughly 7 to 12 cycles using a sample-barcoded 5' primer and a J-beta primer mix. TCRdb analysed the 5' RACE reads with MiXCR anew, one entry per CDR3 protein. This sample has just over 1 million distinct CDR3 sequences, with roughly 45% found just once. Sequenced: blood. The origin of the receptors is a woman aged 55-69 years in good health.

CDR3 nucleotides: TGTGCCAGCAGTTCTTACCGGGACTACACTGAAGCTTTCTTT. This encodes CASSSYRDYTEAFF. This chain joins TRBV27 and TRBJ1-1; tentatively, D is TRBD1 (5 bases). CDR3 length equals 14 residues. In germline, CDR1 is MNHEY, CDR2 SMNVEV (reference sequence). V was shortened by 4 bases and J by 3 bases, with 12 bases between the two germline ends.

The chain combines TRBV2 with TRBJ2-3; TRBD1 is a possible D gene (6 bases). The ends were cut back, 8 bases at V and 2 bases at J, with 11 bases in the middle. CDR1 and CDR2 (germline): SNHLY, FYNNEI. This CDR3 region has 13 residues. CDR3 residues: CASRQAATDTQYF. Written as DNA, the CDR3 is TGTGCCAGCCGACAGGCGGCCACAGATACGCAGTATTTT.

Written as DNA, the CDR3 is TGTGCCAGCAGCCGAGCAGGTGGGAGGCGCACTGAAGCTTTCTTT. Its translation: CASSRAGGRRTEAFF. The J gene is TRBJ1-1, the V gene TRBV14; no definite D call. CDR3 size: 15 residues. In germline, CDR1 is SGHDN, CDR2 FVKESK. V lost 4 bases and J 4 bases, leaving 16 bases between the germline ends.

The V call is TRBV5-1, the J call TRBJ2-5; the match to TRBD1 covers 7 bases. This CDR3 has 14 amino acids. Germline lookup yields CDR1 SGHRS and CDR2 YFSETQ. V was clipped by 7 bases and J by 4 bases; unmatched bases: 10. The CDR3 DNA is TGCGCCAGCCCTCCGGTCACAGGGGCAGAGACCCAGTACTTC. It yields the protein CASPPVTGAETQYF.

V gene TRBV20-1 combines with J gene TRBJ2-3, with TRBD1 matching over 7 bases. After removal of 0 bases from V and 8 bases from J, the junction contained 2 bases not matched to a gene. The germline V gene encodes CDR1 DFQATT and CDR2 SNEGSKA (reference sequence). The CDR3 is made up of 12 amino acids. The CDR3 loop reads CSARDAGGTQYF. The CDR3 region has the DNA TGCAGTGCTAGAGATGCAGGGGGTACGCAGTATTTT.

This chain connects TRBV18 to TRBJ2-7, with D possibly being TRBD2 (6 bases). CDR3 size: 15 residues. Germline V CDR1 and CDR2: KGHSH, LQKENI. With 2 bases removed from V and 2 bases from J, the gap between germline ends came to 13 bases. In nucleotides, the CDR3 is TGTGCCAGCTCACCAATTAGCGGTCGAACCTACGAGCAGTACTTC. Residues: CASSPISGRTYEQYF.

This clonotype was recorded a few times. The chain links TRBV5-5 to TRBJ2-1, with TRBD2 as a possible D gene (5 bases). Between the trimmed V and J ends, which lost 1 base and 5 bases, there was a span of 22 bases. The V gene's germline CDR1 is SGHKS and CDR2 YYEKEE (reference sequence). CDR3 length: 18 amino acids. This chain's CDR3 is CASSLFGVLGVIDNEQFF. In DNA, the CDR3 is TGTGCCAGCAGCTTGTTCGGGGTTCTGGGTGTAATCGACAATGAGCAGTTCTTC.

The table lists this clonotype with a few counts. Because the CDR3's place on the DNA is in doubt, the DNA is left out and the CDR3 is given as listed by TCRdb. V is TRBV29-1 and J is TRBJ2-5. Ends included, the CDR3 has 11 residues. Per germline, CDR1 SQVTM and CDR2 ANQGSEA. The CDR3 sequence is CSVGFLETQYF.

V is TRBV29-1 and J is TRBJ2-1, with 11 bases that match TRBD2. The J segment lost 10 bases and the V segment lost 3 bases, leaving 14 bases of the junction unmatched. CDR1 and CDR2 from the germline V gene are SQVTM and ANQGSEA. This CDR3 region has 16 residues. The CDR3, as DNA: TGCAGCGTTGAGATAGGGTCGGCTAGCGGGGGGTACGAGCAGTTCTTC. Translating it yields CSVEIGSASGGYEQFF.

This chain uses TRBV3-1 with TRBJ1-5, with D unclear. Germline-derived CDR1 and CDR2 are LGHDT and YNNKEL (reference sequence). V lost 4 bases, J lost 2 bases, and 12 bases lay in between. This CDR3 comprises 15 residues. The DNA for the CDR3 is TGTGCCAGCAGCCCGGCCGGAAGGGGCAATCAGCCCCAGCATTTT. Translation gives CASSPAGRGNQPQHF.

This clonotype showed up just a few times. This chain uses TRBV6-5 with TRBJ2-6; 8 bases fit TRBD1. The trim removed 2 bases at V and 1 base at J, leaving 4 bases unmatched. CDR3 size: 17 residues. Germline V gives CDR1 MNHEY, CDR2 SVGAGI. CDR3 sequence: CASSYARGLSGANVLTF. The CDR3 bases are TGTGCCAGCAGTTACGCCAGGGGGCTTTCTGGGGCCAACGTCCTGACTTTC.

The chain combines TRBV15 with TRBJ2-3; D is ambiguous. V was clipped by 8 bases and J by 6 bases, with 12 bases between them. Germline values: CDR1 LNHNV, CDR2 YYDKDF (reference sequence). This CDR3 spans 12 amino acids. The CDR3 coding sequence is TGTGCCACCGGGGTAGCAACTGATACGCAGTATTTT. Translated, it gives CATGVATDTQYF.

This clonotype turned up a few times. The rearrangement uses TRBV27 and TRBJ1-5; TRBD1 agrees at 10 bases. The CDR3 covers 15 residues. With 10 bases clipped from V and 1 base from J, the junction kept 7 bases outside the gene matches. CDR1 MNHEY and CDR2 SMNVEV come from the germline V gene (reference sequence). The CDR3 nucleotides are TGTGCCACCAAAGGACAGGGGGAAAGCAATCAGCCCCAGCATTTT. As protein: CATKGQGESNQPQHF.

The chain employs TRBV20-1 and TRBJ2-7, with 11 nucleotides matching TRBD1. The CDR3 spans 13 residues. Germline V lookup: CDR1 DFQATT, CDR2 SNEGSKA (reference sequence). V was clipped by 4 bases and J by 5 bases; unmatched bases: 4. In DNA form, the CDR3 reads TGCAGTGCTACACCGGGACAGGGGGACGAGCAGTACTTC. It translates to CSATPGQGDEQYF.

In its sample, this clonotype was seen a few times. The chain recombines TRBV6-6 with TRBJ2-7; tentative D call: TRBD1 (6 bases). Germline V lookup: CDR1 MNHNY, CDR2 SVGAGI (reference sequence). The CDR3 runs 12 residues. Trimming pared 5 bases from V and 6 bases from J, leaving 11 bases between. CDR3 DNA sequence: TGTGCCAGCAGTCCACAGGGTACCGAGCAGTACTTC. Its protein is CASSPQGTEQYF.

The chain couples TRBV9 to TRBJ2-5; D is unclear. With the DNA end fitting TRBJ2-7 better, the J assignment may be wrong. The CDR3 consists of 13 residues. The germline gives CDR1 SGDLS, CDR2 YYNGEE. For the CDR3, the DNA is TGTGCCAGCAGCGGGGAAGAAGGGTGCGAGCAGTACTTC. Residues: CASSGEEGCEQYF.

About this clonotype: A junction end diverges from the germline sequence, so it may reflect a read error. This chain connects TRBV18 to TRBJ2-7; TRBD2 matches at 7 bases. CDR1 and CDR2 (germline): KGHSH, LQKENI. The CDR3 totals 13 residues. The CDR3 DNA reads as TGTGTCAGCTCACCGGGGGGTTCCTACGAGCAGTACTTC. This gives the protein CVSSPGGSYEQYF.

This clonotype showed up many times. The chain carries TRBV29-1 and TRBJ2-5; 7 bases match TRBD1. The V and J ends lost 6 bases and 0 bases, in that order; junction bases with no gene match: 4. This CDR3 is built from 13 residues. CDR1 and CDR2 from the germline V gene are SQVTM and ANQGSEA. CDR3 region: CSVADRYQETQYF. The DNA for the CDR3 is TGCAGCGTGGCGGACAGGTACCAAGAGACCCAGTACTTC.

The rearrangement joins TRBV7-9 to TRBJ2-7; D possibly uses TRBD1 or TRBD2 (5 bases each). The CDR3 is made up of 15 amino acids. Trimming pared 5 bases from V and 3 bases from J, leaving 17 bases between. In germline, CDR1 is SEHNR, CDR2 FQNEAQ (reference sequence). CDR3 nucleotide sequence: TGTGCCAGCAGCCCCGTTGGGGGACCCAACTACGAGCAGTACTTC. As protein: CASSPVGGPNYEQYF.

This clonotype was observed a few times. The chain joins TRBV5-1 to TRBJ2-7; TRBD1 matches 7 bases. Germline V gene data show CDR1 as SGHRS and CDR2 as YFSETQ. This CDR3 region has 14 residues. Trimming cost V 4 bases and J 5 bases; bases outside gene matches: 9. The CDR3 bases are TGCGCCAGCAGCCCACAGACAGGGTTAAACGAGCAGTACTTC. Protein: CASSPQTGLNEQYF.